These 27 T cell receptor beta chains share one sample of origin, sequenced in a study of blood T cell repertoires in COVID-19. Assay used: immunoSEQ multiplex PCR; TCRdb lists only in-frame clones, some missing. This table holds a few hundred thousand clones, about 83% found once. Sequenced material: peripheral blood. The receptors stem from a woman in her forties or fifties with acute or convalescent COVID-19.

The rearrangement joins TRBV27 to TRBJ2-7; the match to TRBD1 covers 9 bases. The V and J ends lost 5 bases and 4 bases, in that order; junction bases with no gene match: 9. The CDR3 sequence is 15 residues long. In germline, CDR1 is MNHEY, CDR2 SMNVEV (reference sequence). Here the CDR3 DNA reads TGTGCCAGCAGTGGAACCGGGACAGGGTTGTACGAGCAGTACTTC. Translation gives CASSGTGTGLYEQYF.

The chain links TRBV9 to TRBJ2-3, with D unclear. The CDR3 is 11 amino acids. Trimming shortened V by 4 bases and J by 5 bases, and 5 bases separated the two germline ends. Germline CDR1 reads SGDLS; CDR2 reads YYNGEE. CDR3 protein: CASSSGDTQYF. CDR3 coding DNA: TGTGCCAGCAGCTCCGGAGATACGCAGTATTTT.

This clone has just a few counts. The chain carries TRBV6-1 and TRBJ2-1; TRBD1 might be the D (6 bases). Germline V gives CDR1 MNHNS, CDR2 SASEGT. The CDR3 has 12 residues. V lost 2 bases and J 12 bases, leaving 11 bases between the germline ends. CDR3 loop: CASSEQGQRQFF. CDR3 DNA: TGTGCCAGCAGTGAACAGGGGCAACGGCAGTTCTTC.

The J gene is TRBJ2-7, the V gene TRBV7-2, with 8 bases fitting TRBD1. In germline, CDR1 is SGHTA, CDR2 FQGNSA. The CDR3 is made up of 14 amino acids. Germline trimming cut 2 bases from V and 4 bases from J; bases unmatched to any gene: 4. CDR3 region: CASSLLGQGYEQYF. The CDR3 nucleotides are TGTGCCAGCAGCTTACTCGGACAGGGTTACGAGCAGTACTTC.

The chain uses TRBV5-1 and TRBJ1-2; perhaps TRBD1 as D (5 bases). Trimming shortened V by 3 bases and J by 0 bases, and 12 bases separated the two germline ends. The CDR3 runs to 15 residues. Germline V CDR1 and CDR2: SGHRS, YFSETQ. The CDR3 reads CASSSAGPANYGYTF. As DNA, the CDR3 is TGCGCCAGCAGCTCCGCAGGGCCAGCTAACTATGGCTACACCTTC.

The table lists this clone with a few counts. The CDR3 region has the DNA TGTGCCAGCAGCTTAGCGGTGATACAGGGGAGATATAGCAATCAGCCCCAGCATTTT. Translation: CASSLAVIQGRYSNQPQHF. V is TRBV7-9 and J is TRBJ1-5; 7 bases line up with TRBD1. The V and J ends lost 0 bases and 0 bases, in that order; junction bases with no gene match: 11. Per germline, CDR1 SEHNR and CDR2 FQNEAQ (reference sequence). The CDR3 length is 19 residues.

The V gene is TRBV6-6, the J gene TRBJ2-1; a possible D gene is TRBD2 (6 bases). V dropped 4 bases and J dropped 6 bases, with 10 bases sitting between them. The CDR3 sequence is 13 residues long. The germline gives CDR1 MNHNY, CDR2 SVGAGI (reference sequence). CDR3 bases: TGTGCCAGCAGTTTCGGACTAAGCAATGAGCAGTTCTTC. Translating it yields CASSFGLSNEQFF.

The chain links TRBV27 to TRBJ1-4; a possible D gene is TRBD1 (6 bases). Trimming shortened V by 6 bases and J by 8 bases, and 13 bases separated the two germline ends. The CDR3 covers 13 residues. From germline, CDR1 is MNHEY and CDR2 SMNVEV (reference sequence). The CDR3 DNA reads TGTGCCAGCAGGGTCAGGGGTCAAGAAAAACTGTTTTTT. As protein: CASRVRGQEKLFF.

V usage is TRBV27 and J usage is TRBJ2-2; 8 bases match TRBD1. This CDR3 has 14 amino acids. Trimming removed 4 bases from V and 4 bases from J; junction bases left unmatched: 2. Germline V gene lookup returns CDR1 MNHEY and CDR2 SMNVEV (reference sequence). CDR3 loop: CASSWDRSTGELFF. The CDR3 region has the DNA TGTGCCAGCAGTTGGGACAGGAGCACCGGGGAGCTGTTTTTT.

This sequence joins TRBV5-1 and TRBJ1-1; tentative D call: TRBD1 (5 bases). Trimming left V 0 bases short and J 5 bases short, with 11 bases between. This CDR3 region has 14 residues. CDR1 and CDR2 (germline): SGHRS, YFSETQ. The DNA for the CDR3 is TGCGCCAGCAGCTTGGACGGGGGAAGGACTGAAGCTTTCTTT. This gives the protein CASSLDGGRTEAFF.

This sequence joins TRBV4-2 and TRBJ2-2; TRBD2 agrees at 8 bases. CDR1 is LGHNA and CDR2 is YNFKEQ in the germline V gene. This CDR3 contains 12 residues. The J segment lost 11 bases and the V segment lost 5 bases, leaving 4 bases of the junction unmatched. CDR3 sequence: CASSSTSGELFF. CDR3 in DNA: TGTGCCAGCAGCAGCACTAGCGGAGAGCTGTTTTTT.

The chain carries TRBV7-2 and TRBJ1-5; 10 nucleotides align to TRBD1. CDR3 size: 15 residues. Germline V lookup: CDR1 SGHTA, CDR2 FQGNSA. J gave up 5 bases and V 4 bases, and 5 bases lay outside the gene matches. The CDR3 nucleotides are TGTGCCAGCAGCTCACGACAGGGGGCAGATCAGCCCCAGCATTTT. Translating gives CASSSRQGADQPQHF.

Here the CDR3 DNA reads TGCAGCGTTGGGGGACAGGGGTCTGAAAAACTGTTTTTT. Translated: CSVGGQGSEKLFF. The chain couples TRBV29-1 to TRBJ1-4; 10 nucleotides line up with TRBD1. This CDR3 spans 13 amino acids. V lost 4 bases and J lost 7; bases outside the gene matches: 3. Germline V gives CDR1 SQVTM, CDR2 ANQGSEA. The entire variable domain, with the rest obtained from reference TRBV29-1 and TRBJ1-4, is as follows: SAVISQKPSRDICQRGTSLTIQCQVDSQVTMMFWYRQQPGQSLTLIATANQGSEATYESGFVIDKFPISRPNLTFSTLTVSNMSPEDSSIYLCSVGGQGSEKLFFGSGTQLSVL.

V and J are TRBV4-1 and TRBJ2-1, with 10 bases fitting TRBD2. CDR3 length: 18 amino acids. Germline CDR1 is MGHRA and CDR2 is YSYEKL. V gave up 0 bases and J gave up 9 bases; unmatched junction bases: 14. The CDR3 sequence: CASSQDLGLAGGLGEQFF. CDR3 nucleotide sequence: TGCGCCAGCAGCCAAGATCTCGGCTTAGCGGGAGGTTTGGGTGAGCAGTTCTTC.

This chain uses TRBV5-1 with TRBJ2-5; unclear D gene. Germline V gives CDR1 SGHRS, CDR2 YFSETQ. The CDR3 runs 12 residues. Between the trimmed V and J ends, which lost 4 bases and 0 bases, there was a span of 4 bases. CDR3 nucleotides: TGCGCCAGCAGCCAGTACCAAGAGACCCAGTACTTC. This sequence encodes CASSQYQETQYF.

The chain recombines TRBV5-1 with TRBJ2-6, with D perhaps matching TRBD1 (6 bases). V lost 3 bases and J lost 0, with 16 bases in between. CDR1 is SGHRS and CDR2 is YFSETQ in the germline V gene. The CDR3 totals 18 residues. CDR3 in DNA: TGCGCCAGCAGCTGGGGCCCCGGACAGTACTCTGGGGCCAACGTCCTGACTTTC. Its translation: CASSWGPGQYSGANVLTF.

This clone was detected only once. The J gene is TRBJ2-7, the V gene TRBV9, with TRBD1 matching over 10 bases. Germline CDR1 SGDLS, CDR2 YYNGEE. Trimming at V came to 3 bases and at J to 4 bases, leaving 4 bases not matched to a gene. CDR3 size: 14 residues. The CDR3: CASSGGQGIYEQYF. The CDR3 bases are TGTGCCAGCAGCGGGGGACAGGGGATTTACGAGCAGTACTTC. The full variable domain, its missing parts supplied by reference TRBV9 and TRBJ2-7, is DSGVTQTPKHLITATGQRVTLRCSPRSGDLSVYWYQQSLDQGLQFLIQYYNGEERAKGNILERFSAQQFPDLHSELNLSSLELGDSALYFCASSGGQGIYEQYFGPGTRLTVT.

The chain combines TRBV28 with TRBJ2-3, with D possibly being TRBD1 (5 bases). CDR1 MDHEN and CDR2 SYDVKM come from the germline V gene. Trimming shortened V by 4 bases and J by 0 bases, and 8 bases separated the two germline ends. There are 14 residues in the CDR3. The CDR3: CASSYRQSTDTQYF. The CDR3 DNA follows: TGTGCCAGCAGTTATCGACAGAGCACAGATACGCAGTATTTT.

The V call is TRBV4-1, the J call TRBJ2-1; no clear D. The CDR3 spans 13 residues. V was pared by 4 bases and J by 6 bases, with 10 bases between. CDR1 MGHRA and CDR2 YSYEKL come from the germline V gene. CDR3: CASSPRPSNEQFF. The CDR3, as DNA: TGCGCCAGCAGCCCCAGACCTAGCAATGAGCAGTTCTTC.

This chain uses TRBV6-5 with TRBJ2-1; 8 bases map to TRBD2. Germline V gene lookup returns CDR1 MNHEY and CDR2 SVGAGI. Germline trimming cut 0 bases from V and 9 bases from J; bases unmatched to any gene: 4. The CDR3 covers 14 residues. The CDR3: CASSYSGLVFEQFF. In DNA form, the CDR3 reads TGTGCCAGCAGTTACTCGGGACTAGTGTTTGAGCAGTTCTTC.

This chain joins TRBV6-2 or TRBV6-3 and TRBJ2-7; maybe TRBD2 (6 bases). From germline, CDR1 is MNHEY and CDR2 SVGEGT. This CDR3 region has 18 residues. The V gene lost 0 bases and the J gene lost 2 bases, with 20 bases spanning the gap. CDR3 sequence: CASSYSSWTARGTYEQYF. The CDR3 DNA follows: TGTGCCAGCAGTTACTCGAGTTGGACGGCCCGGGGGACCTACGAGCAGTACTTC.

V usage is TRBV7-8 and J usage is TRBJ2-5; D may be TRBD1 (6 bases). Germline CDR1 SGHVS, CDR2 FQNEAQ. The V end was cut by 6 bases, the J end by 5 bases, with 13 bases between. The CDR3 is 13 amino acids. CDR3 DNA: TGTGCCAGCAGAAACAGGGAGTATGAGACCCAGTACTTC. Translating gives CASRNREYETQYF.

CDR3 region: CASSRDRLYGYTF. The DNA for the CDR3 is TGTGCCAGCAGTAGGGACAGGCTATATGGCTACACCTTC. V gene TRBV12-3 or TRBV12-4 combines with J gene TRBJ1-2; 8 bases line up with TRBD1. The CDR3 has 13 amino acids. V lost 5 bases to trimming and J lost 5 bases; unmatched junction nucleotides: 4.

The chain recombines TRBV11-2 with TRBJ2-2, with 13 bases that match TRBD2. V shed 5 bases and J 4 bases; nucleotides not matched to a gene: 4. CDR1 and CDR2 (germline): SGHAT, FQNNGV. CDR3 length equals 16 residues. CDR3 in amino acids: CASSKGLAGLTGELFF. CDR3 coding DNA: TGTGCCAGCAGCAAGGGACTAGCGGGACTCACCGGGGAGCTGTTTTTT.

V gene TRBV7-3 combines with J gene TRBJ2-5, with a weak D call TRBD2 (6 bases). Per germline, CDR1 SGHTA and CDR2 FQGTGA. This CDR3 is 16 amino acids long. V was pared by 0 bases and J by 2 bases, with 13 bases between. The CDR3 DNA sequence: TGTGCCAGCAGCTTAACTCCAGCGGGTAGACAAGAGACCCAGTACTTC. This sequence encodes CASSLTPAGRQETQYF.

The CDR3 sequence is CASRQGTDTQYF. The DNA for the CDR3 is TGTGCCAGCAGGCAGGGCACAGATACGCAGTATTTT. The rearrangement joins TRBV28 to TRBJ2-3; D gene ambiguous. The length of the CDR3 is 12 residues. The V gene lost 6 bases and the J gene lost 1 base, with 5 bases spanning the gap. Per germline, CDR1 MDHEN and CDR2 SYDVKM.

This rearrangement joins TRBV9 to TRBJ2-1; 11 nucleotides line up with TRBD2. The CDR3 is 18 residues long. V lost 4 bases to trimming and J lost 7 bases; unmatched junction nucleotides: 16. Germline V CDR1 and CDR2: SGDLS, YYNGEE. CDR3 residues: CASSTRTGIAGGRNEQFF. The DNA for the CDR3 is TGTGCCAGCAGCACCCGGACGGGGATAGCGGGAGGGCGGAATGAGCAGTTCTTC.